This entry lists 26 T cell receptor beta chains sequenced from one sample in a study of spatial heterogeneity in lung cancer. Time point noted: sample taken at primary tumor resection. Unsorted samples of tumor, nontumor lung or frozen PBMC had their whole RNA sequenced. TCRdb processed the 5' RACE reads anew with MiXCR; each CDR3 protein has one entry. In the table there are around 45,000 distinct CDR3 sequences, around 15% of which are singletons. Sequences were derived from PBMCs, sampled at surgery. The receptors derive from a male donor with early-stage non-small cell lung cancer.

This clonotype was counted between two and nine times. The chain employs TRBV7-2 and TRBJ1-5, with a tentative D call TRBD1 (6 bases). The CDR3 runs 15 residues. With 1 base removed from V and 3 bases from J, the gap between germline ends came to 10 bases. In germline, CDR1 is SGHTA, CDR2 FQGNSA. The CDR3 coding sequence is TGTGCCAGCAGCTTAGGGCAGGGGCTCAATCAGCCCCAGCATTTT. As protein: CASSLGQGLNQPQHF.

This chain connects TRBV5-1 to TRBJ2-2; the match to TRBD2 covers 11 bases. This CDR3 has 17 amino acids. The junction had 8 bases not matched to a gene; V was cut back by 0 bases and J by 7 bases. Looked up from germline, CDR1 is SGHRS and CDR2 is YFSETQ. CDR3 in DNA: TGCGCCAGCAGCTTGGGGAAGACTAGCGGGGATCGCGGGGAGCTGTTTTTT. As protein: CASSLGKTSGDRGELFF. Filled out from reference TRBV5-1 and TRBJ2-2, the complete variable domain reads KAGVTQTPRYLIKTRGQQVTLSCSPISGHRSVSWYQQTPGQGLQFLFEYFSETQRNKGNFPGRFSGRQFSNSRSEMNVSTLELGDSALYLCASSLGKTSGDRGELFFGEGSRLTVL.

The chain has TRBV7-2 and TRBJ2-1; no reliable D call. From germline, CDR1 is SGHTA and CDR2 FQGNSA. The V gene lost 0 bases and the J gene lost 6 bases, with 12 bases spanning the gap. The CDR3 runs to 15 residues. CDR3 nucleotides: TGTGCCAGCAGCTTAGCCCGACCGGATAGCAATGAGCAGTTCTTC. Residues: CASSLARPDSNEQFF.

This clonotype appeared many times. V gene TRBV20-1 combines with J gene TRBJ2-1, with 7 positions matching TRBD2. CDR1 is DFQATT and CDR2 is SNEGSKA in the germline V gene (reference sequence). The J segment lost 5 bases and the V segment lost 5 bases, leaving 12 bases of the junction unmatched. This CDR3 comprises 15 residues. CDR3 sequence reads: CSAWDYRRIDNEQFF. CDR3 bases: TGCAGTGCTTGGGACTATCGAAGAATCGACAATGAGCAGTTCTTC.

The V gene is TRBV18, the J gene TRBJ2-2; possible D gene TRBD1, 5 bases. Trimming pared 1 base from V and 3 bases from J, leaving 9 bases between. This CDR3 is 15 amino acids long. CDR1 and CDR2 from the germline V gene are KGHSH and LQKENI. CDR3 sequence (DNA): TGTGCCAGCTCACCACTCGCGACAGACACCGGGGAGCTGTTTTTT. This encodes CASSPLATDTGELFF.

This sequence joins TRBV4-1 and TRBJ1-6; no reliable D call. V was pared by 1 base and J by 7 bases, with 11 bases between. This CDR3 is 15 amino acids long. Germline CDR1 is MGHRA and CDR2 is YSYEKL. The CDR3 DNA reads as TGCGCCAGCAGCCAAGTGTACATGTGGAATTCACCCCTCCACTTT. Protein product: CASSQVYMWNSPLHF.

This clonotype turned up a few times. The CDR3 bases are TGTGCCAGCAGCTACAGGGTGGAGACCCAGTACTTC. Residues: CASSYRVETQYF. V usage is TRBV11-2 and J usage is TRBJ2-5; tentative D call: TRBD1 (6 bases). The CDR3 spans 12 residues. Between the trimmed V and J ends, which lost 4 bases and 5 bases, there was a span of 8 bases. Germline V gene lookup returns CDR1 SGHAT and CDR2 FQNNGV.

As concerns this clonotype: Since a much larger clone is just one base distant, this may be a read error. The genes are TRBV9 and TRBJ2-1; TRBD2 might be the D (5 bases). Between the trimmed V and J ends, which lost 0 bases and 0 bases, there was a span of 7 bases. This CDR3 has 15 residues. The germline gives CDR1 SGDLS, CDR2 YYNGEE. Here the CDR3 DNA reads TGTGCCAGCAGCGTAGTCGACTACTCCTACAATGAGCAGTTCTTC. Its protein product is CASSVVDYSYNEQFF.

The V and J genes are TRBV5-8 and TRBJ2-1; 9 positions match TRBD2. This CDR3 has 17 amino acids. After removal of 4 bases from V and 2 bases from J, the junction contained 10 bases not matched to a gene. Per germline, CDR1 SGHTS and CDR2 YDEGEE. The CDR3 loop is CASSHDWAGGTYNEQFF. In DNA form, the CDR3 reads TGTGCCAGCAGCCATGACTGGGCGGGAGGGACCTACAATGAGCAGTTCTTC.

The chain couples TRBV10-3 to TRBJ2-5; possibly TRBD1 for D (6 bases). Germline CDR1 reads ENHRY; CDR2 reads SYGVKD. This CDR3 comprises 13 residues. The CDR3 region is CAIQGGGQQTQYF. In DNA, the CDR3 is TGTGCAATACAGGGTGGAGGACAACAGACCCAGTACTTC.

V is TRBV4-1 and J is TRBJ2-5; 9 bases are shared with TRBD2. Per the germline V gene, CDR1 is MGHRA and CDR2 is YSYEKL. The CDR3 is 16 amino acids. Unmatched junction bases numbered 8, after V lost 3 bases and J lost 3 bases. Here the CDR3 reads CASSQGIAGAKETQYF. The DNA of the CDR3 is TGCGCCAGCAGCCAGGGTATAGCGGGGGCTAAAGAGACCCAGTACTTC.

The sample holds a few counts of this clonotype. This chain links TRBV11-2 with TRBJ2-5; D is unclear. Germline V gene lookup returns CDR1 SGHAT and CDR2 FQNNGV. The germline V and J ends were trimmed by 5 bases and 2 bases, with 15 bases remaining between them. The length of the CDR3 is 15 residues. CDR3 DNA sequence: TGTGCCAGCAGCCCAAGGTGGTCCTTACAAGAGACCCAGTACTTC. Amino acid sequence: CASSPRWSLQETQYF.

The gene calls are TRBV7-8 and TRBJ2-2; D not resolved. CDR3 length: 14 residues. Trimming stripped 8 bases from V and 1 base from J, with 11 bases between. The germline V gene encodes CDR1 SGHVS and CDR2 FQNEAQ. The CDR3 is CASQWAENTGELFF. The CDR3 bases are TGTGCCAGCCAATGGGCCGAGAACACCGGGGAGCTGTTTTTT.

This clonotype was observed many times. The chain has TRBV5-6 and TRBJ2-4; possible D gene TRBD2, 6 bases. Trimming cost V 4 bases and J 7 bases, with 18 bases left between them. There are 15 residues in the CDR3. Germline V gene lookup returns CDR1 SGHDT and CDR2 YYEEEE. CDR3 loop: CASSPGAGHSNIQYF. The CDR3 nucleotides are TGTGCCAGCAGCCCCGGAGCGGGCCATAGTAACATTCAGTACTTC.

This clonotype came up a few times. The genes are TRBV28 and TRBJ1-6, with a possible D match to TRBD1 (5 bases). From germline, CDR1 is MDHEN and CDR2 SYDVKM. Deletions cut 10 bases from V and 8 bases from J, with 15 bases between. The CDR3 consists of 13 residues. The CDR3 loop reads CATSGTFDSPLHF. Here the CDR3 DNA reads TGTGCCACTTCCGGGACTTTCGATTCACCCCTCCACTTT.

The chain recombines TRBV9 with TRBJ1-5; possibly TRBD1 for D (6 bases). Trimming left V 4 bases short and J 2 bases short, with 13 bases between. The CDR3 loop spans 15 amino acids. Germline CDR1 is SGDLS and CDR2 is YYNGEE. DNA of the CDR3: TGTGCCAGCAGCTCAGGACAGTGGGGCAATCAGCCCCAGCATTTT. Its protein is CASSSGQWGNQPQHF.

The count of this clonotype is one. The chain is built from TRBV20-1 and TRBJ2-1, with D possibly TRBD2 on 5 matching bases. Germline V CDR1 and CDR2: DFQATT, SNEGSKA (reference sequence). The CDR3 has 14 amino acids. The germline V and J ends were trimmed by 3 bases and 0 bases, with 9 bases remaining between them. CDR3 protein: CSARDLSSYNEQFF. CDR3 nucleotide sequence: TGCAGTGCTAGGGACTTGAGCTCCTACAATGAGCAGTTCTTC.

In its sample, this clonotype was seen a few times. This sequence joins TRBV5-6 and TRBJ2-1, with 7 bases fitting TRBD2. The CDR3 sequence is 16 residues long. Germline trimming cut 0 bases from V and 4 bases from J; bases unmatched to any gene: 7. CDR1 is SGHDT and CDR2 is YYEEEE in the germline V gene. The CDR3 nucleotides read TGTGCCAGCAGCTTGGAGGTCTGGGAGGGTTACAATGAGCAGTTCTTC. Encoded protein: CASSLEVWEGYNEQFF.

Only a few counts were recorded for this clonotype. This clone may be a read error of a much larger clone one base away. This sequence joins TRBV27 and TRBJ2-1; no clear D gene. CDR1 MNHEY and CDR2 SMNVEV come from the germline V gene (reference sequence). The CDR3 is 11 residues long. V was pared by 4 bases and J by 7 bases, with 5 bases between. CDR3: CASSYLNEQFF. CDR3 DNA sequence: TGTGCCAGCAGTTACTTGAATGAGCAGTTCTTC.

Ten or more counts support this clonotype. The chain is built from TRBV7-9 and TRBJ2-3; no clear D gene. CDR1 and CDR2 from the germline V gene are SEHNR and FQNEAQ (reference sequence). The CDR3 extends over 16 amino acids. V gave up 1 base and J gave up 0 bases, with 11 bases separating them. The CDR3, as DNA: TGTGCCAGCAGCTTAGGGATGAGCACGAGCACAGATACGCAGTATTTT. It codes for CASSLGMSTSTDTQYF.

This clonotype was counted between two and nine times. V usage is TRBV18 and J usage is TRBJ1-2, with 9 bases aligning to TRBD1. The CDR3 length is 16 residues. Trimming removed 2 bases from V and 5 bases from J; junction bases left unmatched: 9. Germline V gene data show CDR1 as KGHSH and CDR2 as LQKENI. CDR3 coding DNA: TGTGCCAGCTCACCAGGCCCAGGGACAGGGCCTTATGGCTACACCTTC. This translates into CASSPGPGTGPYGYTF.

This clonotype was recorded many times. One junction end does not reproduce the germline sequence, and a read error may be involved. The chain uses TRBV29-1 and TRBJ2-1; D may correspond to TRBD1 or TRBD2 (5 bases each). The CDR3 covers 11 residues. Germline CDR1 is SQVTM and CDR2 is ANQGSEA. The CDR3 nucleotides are TGCAGCGGTGAAGATGGGGGTAGTTGGGTCTTC. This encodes CSGEDGGSWVF.

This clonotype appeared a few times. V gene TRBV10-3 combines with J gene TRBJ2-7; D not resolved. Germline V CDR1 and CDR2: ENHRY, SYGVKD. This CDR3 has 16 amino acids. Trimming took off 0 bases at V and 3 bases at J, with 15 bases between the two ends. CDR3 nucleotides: TGTGCCATCAGTGAGTCGATAGGAGCTTTTAACTACGAGCAGTACTTC. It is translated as CAISESIGAFNYEQYF.

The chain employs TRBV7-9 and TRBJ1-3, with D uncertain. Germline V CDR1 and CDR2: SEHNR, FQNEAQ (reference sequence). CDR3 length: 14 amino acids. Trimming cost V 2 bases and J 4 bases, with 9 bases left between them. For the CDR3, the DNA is TGTGCCAGCAGCTTAATAAGCGCGGGAAACACCATATATTTT. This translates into CASSLISAGNTIYF. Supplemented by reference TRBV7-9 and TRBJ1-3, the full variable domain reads DTGVSQNPRHKITKRGQNVTFRCDPISEHNRLYWYRQTLGQGPEFLTYFQNEAQLEKSRLLSDRFSAERPKGSFSTLEIQRTEQGDSAMYLCASSLISAGNTIYFGEGSWLTVV.

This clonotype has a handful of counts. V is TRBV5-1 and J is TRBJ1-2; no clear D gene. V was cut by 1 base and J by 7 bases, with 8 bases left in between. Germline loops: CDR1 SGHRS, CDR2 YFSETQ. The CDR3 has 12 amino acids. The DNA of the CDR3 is TGCGCCAGCAGCTTGCACAATACTGGCTACACCTTC. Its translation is CASSLHNTGYTF.

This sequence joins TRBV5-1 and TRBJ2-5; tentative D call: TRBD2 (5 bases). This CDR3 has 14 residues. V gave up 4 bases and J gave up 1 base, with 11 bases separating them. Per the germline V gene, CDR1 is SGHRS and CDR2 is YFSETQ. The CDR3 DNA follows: TGCGCCAGCAGCCCACTAGAACCCCAAGAGACCCAGTACTTC. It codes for CASSPLEPQETQYF.